This T cell receptor beta chain was found in a study of patients with pleural tuberculosis (TCRdb year 2014). Sequencing took place on an Illumina Genome Analyzer IIx. TCRdb reworked the public reads: Q25 trimming with fastp, MiXCR clone assembly, productive beta chains retained. Identical CDR3 protein sequences are pooled into one entry, listed with their most common genes and DNA. The sample records around 50,000 distinct CDR3 sequences, approximately 7.5% of which are singletons. About a sixth of the sample is taken by the ten largest. The CDR3 holds 12 amino acids from the cysteine to the phenylalanine. CDR3 DNA only is kept here, 36 bases in frame from base 1. For CDR1 and CDR2, the germline V gene (reference sequence) lists LNHDA and SQIVND. This clonotype came up once. This clone's antigen is unknown. The junction does not match germline at one end; this may be a read error.

The receptor chain draws on TRBV19 and TRBJ2-1, with TRBD1 identical over 7 junction bases. The sequence was obtained from a human donor with pleural tuberculosis. The bases read TGTGCCGGTAGTACAGGGGACAATGAGCAGTTCTTC. It is translated as CAGSTGDNEQFF. The variable domain in full, with residues beyond the CDR3 obtained from the reference TRBV19 and TRBJ2-1 genes, is DGGITQSPKYLFRKEGQNVTLSCEQNLNHDAMYWYRQDPGQGLRLIYYSQIVNDFQKGDIAEGYSVSREKKESFPLTVTSAQKNPTAFYLCAGSTGDNEQFFGPGTRLTVL.